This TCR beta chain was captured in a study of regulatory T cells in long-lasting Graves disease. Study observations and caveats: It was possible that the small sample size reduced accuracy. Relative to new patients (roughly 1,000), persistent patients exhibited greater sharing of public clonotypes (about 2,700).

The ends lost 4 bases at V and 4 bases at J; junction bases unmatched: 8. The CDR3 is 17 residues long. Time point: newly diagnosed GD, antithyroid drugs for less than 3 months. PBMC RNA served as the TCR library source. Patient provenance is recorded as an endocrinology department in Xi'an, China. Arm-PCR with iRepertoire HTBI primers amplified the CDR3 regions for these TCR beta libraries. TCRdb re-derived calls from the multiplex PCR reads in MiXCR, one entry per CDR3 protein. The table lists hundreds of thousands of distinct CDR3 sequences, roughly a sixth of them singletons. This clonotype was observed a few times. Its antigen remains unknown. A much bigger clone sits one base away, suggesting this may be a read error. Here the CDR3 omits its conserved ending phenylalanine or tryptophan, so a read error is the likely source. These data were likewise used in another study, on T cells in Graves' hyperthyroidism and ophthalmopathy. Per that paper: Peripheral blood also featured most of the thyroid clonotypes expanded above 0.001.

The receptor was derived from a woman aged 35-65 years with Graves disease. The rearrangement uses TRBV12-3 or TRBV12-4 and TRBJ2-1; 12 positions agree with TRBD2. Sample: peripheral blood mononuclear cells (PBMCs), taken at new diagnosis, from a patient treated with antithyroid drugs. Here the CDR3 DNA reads TGTGCCAGCAGTTCCCACGGACTAGCGGGGACATACAATGAGCAGTTCCTC. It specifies CASSSHGLAGTYNEQFL.